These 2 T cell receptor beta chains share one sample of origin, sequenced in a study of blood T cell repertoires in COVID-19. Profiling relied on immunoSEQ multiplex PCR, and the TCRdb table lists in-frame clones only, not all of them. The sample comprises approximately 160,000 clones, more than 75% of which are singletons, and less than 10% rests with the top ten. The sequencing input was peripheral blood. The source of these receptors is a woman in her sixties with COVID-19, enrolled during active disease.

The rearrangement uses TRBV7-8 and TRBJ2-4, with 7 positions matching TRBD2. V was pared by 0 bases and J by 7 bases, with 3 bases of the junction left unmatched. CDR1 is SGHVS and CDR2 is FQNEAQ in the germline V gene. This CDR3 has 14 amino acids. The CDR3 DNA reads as TGTGCCAGCAGCTTAGCGGGCGGGGGTAACATTCAGTACTTC. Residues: CASSLAGGGNIQYF.

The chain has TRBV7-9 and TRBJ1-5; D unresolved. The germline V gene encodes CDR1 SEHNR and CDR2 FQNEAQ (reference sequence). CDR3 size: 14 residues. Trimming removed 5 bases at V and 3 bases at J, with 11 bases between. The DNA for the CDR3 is TGTGCCAGCAGCATAGGAGGGTTCAATCAGCCCCAGCATTTT. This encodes CASSIGGFNQPQHF.